At least ten counts were recorded for the clone carrying this TCR beta chain. The antigen is unknown. TCRdb used MiXCR to reprocess the 5' RACE reads, holding one entry per CDR3 protein. Of roughly 200,000 distinct CDR3 sequences detected, about a sixth appear once; the ten largest clones hold over 35%. This entry is derived from a study of identical twins. Regarding the study as a whole: Zero-insertion analyses might be partly confounded by invariant T cells like MAIT and iNKT.

The length of the CDR3 is 15 residues. Trimming left V 4 bases short and J 2 bases short, with 13 bases between. The germline V gene has CDR1 SGDLS and CDR2 YYNGEE. These records were also assigned to another study, of T cells expressing NK-cell markers. That work adds: Sorted CD3+CD56-NKG2C+, CD3+CD56+NKG2C- and CD3+CD56+NKG2C+ T cells were the source of the TCR beta repertoires. The dominant NKG2C+ clonotypes represented about 1.0-7.0% of CD8+ T cells in six donors. Also leading the CD3+CD56-NKG2C+ fraction in a handful of donors were these clonotypes.

The rearrangement links TRBV9 to TRBJ2-1; unclear D gene. This TCR was recovered from a woman aged 18-30 years in good health. Material: CD8+ T cells sorted from blood. CDR3 nucleotide sequence: TGTGCCAGCAGCCCGTCACAGACGACCTACAATGAGCAGTTCTTC. This sequence encodes CASSPSQTTYNEQFF.